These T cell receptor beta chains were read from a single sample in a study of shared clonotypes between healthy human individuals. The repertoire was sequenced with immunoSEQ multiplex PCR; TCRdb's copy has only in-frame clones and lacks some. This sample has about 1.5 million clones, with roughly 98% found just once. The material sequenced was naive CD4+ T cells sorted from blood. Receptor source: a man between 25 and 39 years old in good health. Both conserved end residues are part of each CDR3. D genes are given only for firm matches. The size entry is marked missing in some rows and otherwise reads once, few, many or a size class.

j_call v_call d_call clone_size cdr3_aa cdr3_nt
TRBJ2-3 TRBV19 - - CASSMVTGYTDTQYF TGTGCCAGTAGTATGGTCACAGGGTACACAGATACGCAGTATTTT
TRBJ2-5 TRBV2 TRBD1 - CASSERRGTEETQYF TGTGCCAGCAGTGAGAGAAGGGGGACAGAAGAGACCCAGTACTTC
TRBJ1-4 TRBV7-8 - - CASSLVPGSGEKLFF TGTGCCAGCAGCTTAGTTCCTGGCTCGGGAGAAAAACTGTTTTTT
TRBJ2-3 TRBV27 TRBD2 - CASSLSLLAGGPVTDTQYF TGTGCCAGCAGTCTATCGTTACTAGCGGGAGGGCCGGTGACAGATACGCAGTATTTT
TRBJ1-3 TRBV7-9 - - CASTQAAGELGNTIYF TGTGCCAGCACCCAAGCGGCAGGGGAATTGGGAAACACCATATATTTT
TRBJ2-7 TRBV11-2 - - CASSLEWTDSYEQYF TGTGCCAGCAGCTTAGAATGGACAGACTCCTACGAGCAGTACTTC
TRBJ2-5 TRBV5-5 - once CASSLPIQETQYF TGCGCCAGCAGCTTGCCAATCCAAGAGACCCAGTACTTC
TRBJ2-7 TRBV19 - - CASSKGLSSYEQYF TGTGCCAGTAGTAAGGGGCTAAGCTCCTACGAGCAGTACTTC
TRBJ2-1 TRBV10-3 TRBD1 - CAIRPGTGFSSYNEQFF TGTGCCATCAGGCCCGGGACAGGGTTTAGCTCCTACAATGAGCAGTTCTTC
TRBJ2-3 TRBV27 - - CASSREIFSDTQYF TGTGCCAGCAGCCGAGAAATTTTTTCAGATACGCAGTATTTT
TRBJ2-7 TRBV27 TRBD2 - CASGGLAASYEQYF TGTGCCAGCGGCGGACTAGCGGCCTCCTACGAGCAGTACTTC
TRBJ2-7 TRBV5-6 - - CASSWGSYEQYF TGTGCCAGCAGTTGGGGCTCCTACGAGCAGTACTTC
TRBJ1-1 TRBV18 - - CASSSKGESTEAFF TGTGCCAGCTCATCGAAGGGAGAGAGCACTGAAGCTTTCTTT
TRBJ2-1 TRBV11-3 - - CASSPHRGSNEQFF TGTGCCAGCAGCCCACATAGGGGGTCCAATGAGCAGTTCTTC
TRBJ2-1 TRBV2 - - CASSVGASSYNEQFF TGTGCCAGCAGTGTGGGCGCTAGCTCCTACAATGAGCAGTTCTTC
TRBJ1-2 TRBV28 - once CAIKGRQGYTF TGTGCCATCAAGGGGCGACAAGGCTACACCTTC
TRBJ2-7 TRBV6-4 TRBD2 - CASSPLAGGAYEQYF TGTGCCAGCAGTCCACTAGCGGGAGGGGCCTACGAGCAGTACTTC
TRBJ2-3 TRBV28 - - CASLTGTDTQYF TGTGCCAGCCTCACAGGCACAGATACGCAGTATTTT
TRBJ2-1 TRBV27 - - CASSYHSGPNEQFF TGTGCCAGCAGTTACCATTCGGGCCCCAATGAGCAGTTCTTC
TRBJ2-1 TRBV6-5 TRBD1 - CASIRDRGNNEQFF TGTGCCAGCATCCGGGACAGGGGCAACAATGAGCAGTTCTTC
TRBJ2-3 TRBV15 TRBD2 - CATATIAGEADTQYF TGTGCCACCGCTACAATAGCGGGAGAGGCAGATACGCAGTATTTT
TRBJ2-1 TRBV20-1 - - CSATVNEQFF TGCAGTGCTACCGTCAATGAGCAGTTCTTC
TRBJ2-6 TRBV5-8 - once CASSLRGRAGANVLTF TGTGCCAGCAGCTTGCGAGGCCGAGCTGGGGCCAACGTCCTGACTTTC
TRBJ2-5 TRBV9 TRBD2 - CASSAQTPAGGRETQYF TGTGCCAGCAGCGCCCAAACCCCAGCGGGAGGTAGGGAGACCCAGTACTTC
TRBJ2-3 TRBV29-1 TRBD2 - CSARLADYTDTQYF TGCAGCGCTAGACTAGCGGACTACACAGATACGCAGTATTTT
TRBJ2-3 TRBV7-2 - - CASSLRGAGNTDTQYF TGTGCCAGCAGCCTCAGGGGGGCGGGAAACACAGATACGCAGTATTTT
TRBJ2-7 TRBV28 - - CASIDRYSSYEQYF TGTGCCAGCATCGACAGGTATAGCTCCTACGAGCAGTACTTC
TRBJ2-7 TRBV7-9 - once CASSTQLAREQYF TGTGCCAGCAGCACACAACTAGCCCGGGAGCAGTACTTC
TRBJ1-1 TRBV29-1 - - CSGGPLRGSTEAFF TGCAGCGGTGGACCCCTCCGGGGTAGTACTGAAGCTTTCTTT
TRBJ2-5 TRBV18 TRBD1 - CASSLGQGETQYF TGTGCCAGCTCTCTGGGACAGGGAGAGACCCAGTACTTC
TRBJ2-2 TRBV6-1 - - CASVGTILTGELFF TGTGCCAGCGTCGGGACCATCCTCACCGGGGAGCTGTTTTTT
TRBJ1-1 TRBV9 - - CASSVAPRNTEAFF TGTGCCAGCAGCGTAGCCCCCCGGAACACTGAAGCTTTCTTT
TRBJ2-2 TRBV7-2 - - CASSPTSVPFFGELFF TGTGCCAGCAGCCCGACTAGTGTCCCGTTCTTCGGGGAGCTGTTTTTT
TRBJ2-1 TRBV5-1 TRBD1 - CASSTGQGRNNEQFF TGCGCCAGCAGCACCGGACAGGGTAGAAACAATGAGCAGTTCTTC
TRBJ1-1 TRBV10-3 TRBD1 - CAIKRQGNTEAFF TGTGCCATCAAAAGACAGGGGAACACTGAAGCTTTCTTT
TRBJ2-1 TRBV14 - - CASSPLNLVTYNEQFF TGTGCCAGCAGCCCACTTAATCTAGTAACCTACAATGAGCAGTTCTTC
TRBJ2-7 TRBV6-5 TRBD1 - CASSNRGPYEQYF TGTGCCAGCAGTAACAGGGGTCCCTACGAGCAGTACTTC
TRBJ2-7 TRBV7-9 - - CASSFPGPLGEQYF TGTGCCAGCAGCTTCCCGGGGCCTCTGGGCGAGCAGTACTTC
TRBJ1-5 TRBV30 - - CAWSVRADSNQPQHF TGTGCCTGGAGTGTTCGGGCGGATAGCAATCAGCCCCAGCATTTT
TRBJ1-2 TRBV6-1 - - CASSDIPHAWNGYTF TGTGCCAGCAGTGATATCCCCCACGCGTGGAATGGCTACACCTTC
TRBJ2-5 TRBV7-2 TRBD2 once CASSLTSGIRETQYF TGTGCCAGCAGCTTAACTAGCGGGATTAGAGAGACCCAGTACTTC
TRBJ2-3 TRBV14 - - CASRKGIWPDTQYF TGTGCCAGCAGAAAAGGGATATGGCCAGATACGCAGTATTTT
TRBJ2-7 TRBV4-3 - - CASSPEGTPDGEQYF TGCGCCAGCAGCCCAGAAGGAACCCCCGATGGCGAGCAGTACTTC
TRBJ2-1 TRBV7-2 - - CASSSALVSEQFF TGTGCCAGCAGCTCAGCACTGGTCTCTGAGCAGTTCTTC
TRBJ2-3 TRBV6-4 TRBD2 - CAGIAGGPSTTDTQYF TGTGCCGGAATAGCGGGAGGGCCCAGCACCACAGATACGCAGTATTTT
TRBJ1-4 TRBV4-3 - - CASSQRKTPGTEKLFF TGCGCCAGCAGCCAAAGAAAAACACCCGGAACTGAAAAACTGTTTTTT
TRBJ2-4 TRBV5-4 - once CASSFGGQAKNIQYF TGTGCCAGCAGCTTCGGCGGACAGGCCAAAAACATTCAGTACTTC
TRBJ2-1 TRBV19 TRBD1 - CASSIGRGQGSYNEQFF TGTGCCAGTAGTATCGGCCGGGGACAGGGCTCCTACAATGAGCAGTTCTTC
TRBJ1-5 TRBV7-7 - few CASSRGNGQPQHF TGTGCCAGCAGCCGAGGCAACGGTCAGCCCCAGCATTTT
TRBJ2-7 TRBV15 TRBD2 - CATSRGASGTYEQYF TGTGCCACCAGCAGAGGTGCTAGCGGGACCTACGAGCAGTACTTC
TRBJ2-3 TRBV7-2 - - CASSLEPEDTQYF TGTGCCAGCAGCTTAGAACCCGAAGATACGCAGTATTTT
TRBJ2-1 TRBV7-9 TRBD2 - CASSSRTSGLYNEQFF TGTGCCAGCAGCAGCCGGACTAGCGGGCTTTACAATGAGCAGTTCTTC
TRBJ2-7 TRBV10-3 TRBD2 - CAISEPGTRSSYEQYF TGTGCCATCAGTGAACCCGGGACTAGAAGCTCCTACGAGCAGTACTTC
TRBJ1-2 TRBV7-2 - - CASSLQGVDLGYTF TGTGCCAGCAGCTTACAGGGTGTAGATCTGGGCTACACCTTC
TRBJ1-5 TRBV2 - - CARQEGNQPQHF TGTGCCAGACAGGAGGGGAATCAGCCCCAGCATTTT
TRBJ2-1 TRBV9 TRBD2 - CASSVDLAGVGNEQFF TGTGCCAGCAGCGTCGACTTAGCGGGAGTGGGGAATGAGCAGTTCTTC
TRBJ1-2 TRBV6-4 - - CASSEGPSYGYTF TGTGCCAGCAGTGAAGGACCCTCCTATGGCTACACCTTC
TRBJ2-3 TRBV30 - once CAWSVQEARTQYF TGTGCCTGGAGTGTACAGGAGGCGCGTACGCAGTATTTT
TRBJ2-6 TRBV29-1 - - CSVSETVVFGANVLTF TGCAGCGTTTCCGAGACGGTGGTCTTTGGGGCCAACGTCCTGACTTTC